This TCR beta chain was identified in a study of blood T cell repertoires in COVID-19. Per the original methods: The authors estimated nucleated cell counts from reference gene primer amplification. Generated by immunoSEQ multiplex PCR, the TCRdb table keeps only in-frame clones and is missing some. Clone size and the V and J calls come from that table; the DNA yielded D and trimming. The data contain hundreds of thousands of clones, roughly 80% of them singletons. The germline V gene has CDR1 KGHDR and CDR2 SFDVKD. Trimming cost V 4 bases and J 3 bases; bases outside gene matches: 5. The CDR3 loop spans 15 amino acids.

The J gene is TRBJ2-7, the V gene TRBV24-1; 10 bases are shared with TRBD1. This clonotype was obtained from a woman aged 45-60 years who had recovered from COVID-19. The specimen sequenced was peripheral blood. The CDR3 DNA reads TGTGCCACCAGTGACGGGGACAGGGGACACTACGAGCAGTACTTC. Translating gives CATSDGDRGHYEQYF.